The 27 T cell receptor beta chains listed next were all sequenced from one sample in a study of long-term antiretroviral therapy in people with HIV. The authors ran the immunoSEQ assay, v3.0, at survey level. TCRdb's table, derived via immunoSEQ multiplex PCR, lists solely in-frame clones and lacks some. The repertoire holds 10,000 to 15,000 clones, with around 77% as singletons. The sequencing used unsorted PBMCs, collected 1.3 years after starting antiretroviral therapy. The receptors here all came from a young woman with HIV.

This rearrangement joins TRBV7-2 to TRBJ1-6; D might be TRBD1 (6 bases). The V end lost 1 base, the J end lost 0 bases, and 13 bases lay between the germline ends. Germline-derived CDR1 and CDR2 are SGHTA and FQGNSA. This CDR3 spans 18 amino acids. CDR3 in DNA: TGTGCCAGCAGCTTAGTGGGGGCAGAGGGCTCCTATAATTCACCCCTCCACTTT. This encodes CASSLVGAEGSYNSPLHF.

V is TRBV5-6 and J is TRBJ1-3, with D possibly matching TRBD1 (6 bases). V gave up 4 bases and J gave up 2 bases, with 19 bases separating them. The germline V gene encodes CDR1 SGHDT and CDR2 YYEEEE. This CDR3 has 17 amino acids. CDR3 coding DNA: TGTGCCAGCAGCCCTATACAGGGAGGATCGCCTGGAAACACCATATATTTT. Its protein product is CASSPIQGGSPGNTIYF.

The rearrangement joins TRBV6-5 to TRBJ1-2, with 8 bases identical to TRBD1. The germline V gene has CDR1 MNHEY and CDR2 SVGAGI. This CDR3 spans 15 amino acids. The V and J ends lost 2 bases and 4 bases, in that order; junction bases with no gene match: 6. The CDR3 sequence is CASSYALGQGYGYTF. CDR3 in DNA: TGTGCCAGCAGTTACGCGTTAGGACAGGGCTATGGCTACACCTTC.

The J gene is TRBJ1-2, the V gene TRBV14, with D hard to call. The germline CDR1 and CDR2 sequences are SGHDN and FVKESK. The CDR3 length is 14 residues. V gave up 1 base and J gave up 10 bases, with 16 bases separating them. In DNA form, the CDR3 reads TGTGCCAGCAGCCAAGCCTATCTAACGGGGATCTACACCTTC. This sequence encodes CASSQAYLTGIYTF.

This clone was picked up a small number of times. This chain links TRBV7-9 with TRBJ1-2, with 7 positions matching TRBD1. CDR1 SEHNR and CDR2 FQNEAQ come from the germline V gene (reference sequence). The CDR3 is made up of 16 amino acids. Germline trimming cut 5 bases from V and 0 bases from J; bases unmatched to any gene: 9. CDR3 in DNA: TGTGCCAGCAGCCGCCCGGACAGGTTAGCTAACTATGGCTACACCTTC. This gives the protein CASSRPDRLANYGYTF. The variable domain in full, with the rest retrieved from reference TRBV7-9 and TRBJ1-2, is DTGVSQNPRHKITKRGQNVTFRCDPISEHNRLYWYRQTLGQGPEFLTYFQNEAQLEKSRLLSDRFSAERPKGSFSTLEIQRTEQGDSAMYLCASSRPDRLANYGYTFGSGTRLTVV.

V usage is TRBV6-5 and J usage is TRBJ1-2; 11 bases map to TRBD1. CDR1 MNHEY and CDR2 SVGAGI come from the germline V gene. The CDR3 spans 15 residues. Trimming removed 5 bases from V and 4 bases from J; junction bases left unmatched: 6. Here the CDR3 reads CASSKGTGGFYGYTF. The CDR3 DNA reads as TGTGCCAGCAGTAAAGGGACAGGGGGTTTCTATGGCTACACCTTC.

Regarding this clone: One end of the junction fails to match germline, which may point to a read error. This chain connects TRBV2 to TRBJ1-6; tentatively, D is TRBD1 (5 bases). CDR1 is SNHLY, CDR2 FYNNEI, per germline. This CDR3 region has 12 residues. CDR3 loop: CASREDRGPLHF. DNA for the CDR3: TGTGCCAGCAGGGAAGACAGAGGACCCCTCCACTTT.

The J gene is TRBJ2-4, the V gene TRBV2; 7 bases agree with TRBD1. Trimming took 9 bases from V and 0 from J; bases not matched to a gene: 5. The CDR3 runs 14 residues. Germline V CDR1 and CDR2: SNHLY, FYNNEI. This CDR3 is CASGTVLAKNIQYF. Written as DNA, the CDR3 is TGTGCCAGTGGGACAGTACTAGCCAAAAACATTCAGTACTTC.

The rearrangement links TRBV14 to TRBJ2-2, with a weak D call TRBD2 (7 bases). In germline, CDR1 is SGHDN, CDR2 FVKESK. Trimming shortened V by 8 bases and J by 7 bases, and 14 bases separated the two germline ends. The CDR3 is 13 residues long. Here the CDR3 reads CASGGARNGELFF. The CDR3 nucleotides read TGTGCCAGCGGGGGGGCCCGGAACGGGGAGCTGTTTTTT.

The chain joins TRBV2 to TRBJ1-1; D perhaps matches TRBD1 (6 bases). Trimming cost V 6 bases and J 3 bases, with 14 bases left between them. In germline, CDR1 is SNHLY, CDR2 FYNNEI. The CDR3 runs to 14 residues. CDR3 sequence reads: CASRQGVADTEAFF. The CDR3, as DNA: TGTGCCAGCAGACAGGGTGTCGCGGACACTGAAGCTTTCTTT. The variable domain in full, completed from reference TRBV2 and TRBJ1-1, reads EPEVTQTPSHQVTQMGQEVILRCVPISNHLYFYWYRQILGQKVEFLVSFYNNEISEKSEIFDDQFSVERPDGSNFTLKIRSTKLEDSAMYFCASRQGVADTEAFFGQGTRLTVV.

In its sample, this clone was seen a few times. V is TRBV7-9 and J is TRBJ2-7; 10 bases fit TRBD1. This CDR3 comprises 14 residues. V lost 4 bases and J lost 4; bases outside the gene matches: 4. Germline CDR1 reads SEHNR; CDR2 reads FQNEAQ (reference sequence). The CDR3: CASSSTGGEYEQYF. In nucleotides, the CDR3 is TGTGCCAGCAGCTCGACAGGGGGCGAATACGAGCAGTACTTC.

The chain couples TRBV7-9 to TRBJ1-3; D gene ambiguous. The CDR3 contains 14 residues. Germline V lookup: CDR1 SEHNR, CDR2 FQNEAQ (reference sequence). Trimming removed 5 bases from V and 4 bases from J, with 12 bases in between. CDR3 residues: CASSVQSRGNTIYF. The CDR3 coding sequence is TGTGCCAGCAGCGTACAGAGTAGGGGAAACACCATATATTTT.

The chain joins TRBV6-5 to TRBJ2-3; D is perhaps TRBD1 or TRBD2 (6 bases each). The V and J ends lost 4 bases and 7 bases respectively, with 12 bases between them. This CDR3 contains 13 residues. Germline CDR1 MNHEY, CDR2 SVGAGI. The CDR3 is CASSSGGPYTQYF. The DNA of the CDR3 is TGTGCCAGCAGTTCCGGGGGCCCCTATACGCAGTATTTT.

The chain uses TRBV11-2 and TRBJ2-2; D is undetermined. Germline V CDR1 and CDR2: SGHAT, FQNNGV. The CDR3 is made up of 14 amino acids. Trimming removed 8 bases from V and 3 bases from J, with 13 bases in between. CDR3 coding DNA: TGTGCCAGCTTCGATTCGCTCGACACCGGGGAGCTGTTTTTT. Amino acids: CASFDSLDTGELFF.

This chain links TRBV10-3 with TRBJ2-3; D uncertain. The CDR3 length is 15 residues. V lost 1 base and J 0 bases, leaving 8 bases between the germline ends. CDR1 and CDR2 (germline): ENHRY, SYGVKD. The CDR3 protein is CAISEYRASTDTQYF. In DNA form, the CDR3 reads TGTGCCATCAGTGAGTACAGAGCTAGCACAGATACGCAGTATTTT.

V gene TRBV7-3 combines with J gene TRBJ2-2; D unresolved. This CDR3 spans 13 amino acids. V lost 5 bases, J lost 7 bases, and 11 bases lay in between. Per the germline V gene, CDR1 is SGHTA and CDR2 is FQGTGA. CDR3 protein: CASSPTYDGELFF. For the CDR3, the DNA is TGTGCCAGCAGCCCGACGTATGACGGGGAGCTGTTTTTT.

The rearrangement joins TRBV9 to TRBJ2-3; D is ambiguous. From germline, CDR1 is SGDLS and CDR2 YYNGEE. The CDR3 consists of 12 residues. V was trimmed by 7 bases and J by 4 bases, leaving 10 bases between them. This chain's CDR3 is CASRPAPDTQYF. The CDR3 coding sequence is TGTGCCAGCCGCCCCGCCCCAGATACGCAGTATTTT.

CDR3 sequence: CATSRDPMNTEAFF. In nucleotides, the CDR3 is TGTGCCACCAGCAGAGATCCAATGAACACTGAAGCTTTCTTT. The V and J genes are TRBV15 and TRBJ1-1; D gene ambiguous. Trimming stripped 0 bases from V and 0 bases from J, with 5 bases between. Germline CDR1 reads LNHNV; CDR2 reads YYDKDF (reference sequence). The CDR3 length is 14 residues.

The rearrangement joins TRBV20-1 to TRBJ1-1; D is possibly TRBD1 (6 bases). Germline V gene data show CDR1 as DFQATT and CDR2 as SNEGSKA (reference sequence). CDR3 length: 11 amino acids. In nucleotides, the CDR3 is TGCAGGGGAGGGGGGAGCACTGAAGCTTTCTTT. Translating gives CRGGGSTEAFF.

DNA for the CDR3: TGTGCCAGCAGCTTAGACAGGGGACCCGACGAGCAGTACTTC. Its protein product is CASSLDRGPDEQYF. The rearrangement joins TRBV7-9 to TRBJ2-7, with TRBD1 matching over 7 bases. V lost 1 base and J lost 5; bases outside the gene matches: 5. This CDR3 spans 14 amino acids. CDR1 is SEHNR, CDR2 FQNEAQ, per germline (reference sequence).

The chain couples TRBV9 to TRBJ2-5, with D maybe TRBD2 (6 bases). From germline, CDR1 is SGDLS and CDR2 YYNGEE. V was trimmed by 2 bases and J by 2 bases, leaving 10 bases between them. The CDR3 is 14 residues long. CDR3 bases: TGTGCCAGCAGCGTCGGGAGCGTTCAAGAGACCCAGTACTTC. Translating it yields CASSVGSVQETQYF.

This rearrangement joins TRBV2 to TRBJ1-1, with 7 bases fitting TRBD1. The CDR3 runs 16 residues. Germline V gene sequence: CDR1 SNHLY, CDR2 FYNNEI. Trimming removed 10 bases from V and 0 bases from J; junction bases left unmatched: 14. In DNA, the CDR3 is TGTGCCAACCAAGCGGACAGGACTACTATGAACACTGAAGCTTTCTTT. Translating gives CANQADRTTMNTEAFF.

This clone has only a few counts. CDR3 amino acids: CASSQDNASNQPQHF. In nucleotides, the CDR3 is TGCGCCAGCAGCCAGGACAATGCGAGCAATCAGCCCCAGCATTTT. This rearrangement joins TRBV5-1 to TRBJ1-5; possibly TRBD1 for D (5 bases). The CDR3 has 15 residues. The germline V gene has CDR1 SGHRS and CDR2 YFSETQ. With 4 bases removed from V and 1 base from J, the gap between germline ends came to 12 bases.

CDR3: CASSHRPRTPGWDEQFF. CDR3 nucleotide sequence: TGCGCCAGCAGCCATCGACCTAGGACGCCTGGGTGGGATGAGCAGTTCTTC. V usage is TRBV4-3 and J usage is TRBJ2-1; no clear D. From germline, CDR1 is LGHNA and CDR2 YSLEER. The CDR3 length is 17 residues. Trimming cost V 3 bases and J 8 bases, with 23 bases left between them.

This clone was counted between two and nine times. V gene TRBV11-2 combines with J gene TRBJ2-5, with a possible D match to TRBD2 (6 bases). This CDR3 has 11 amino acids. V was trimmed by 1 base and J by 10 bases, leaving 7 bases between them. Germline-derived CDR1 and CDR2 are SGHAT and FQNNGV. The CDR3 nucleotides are TGTGCCAGCAGCTTAGTGGGGGGCCAGTACTTC. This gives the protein CASSLVGGQYF. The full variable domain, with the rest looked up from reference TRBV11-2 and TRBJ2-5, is EAGVAQSPRYKIIEKRQSVAFWCNPISGHATLYWYQQILGQGPKLLIQFQNNGVVDDSQLPKDRFSAERLKGVDSTLKIQPAKLEDSAVYLCASSLVGGQYFGPGTRLLVL.

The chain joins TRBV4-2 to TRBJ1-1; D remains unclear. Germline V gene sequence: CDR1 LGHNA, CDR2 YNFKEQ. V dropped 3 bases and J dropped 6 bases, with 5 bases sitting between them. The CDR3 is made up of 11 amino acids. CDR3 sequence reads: CASSQGSEAFF. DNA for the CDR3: TGTGCCAGCAGCCAGGGATCTGAAGCTTTCTTT.

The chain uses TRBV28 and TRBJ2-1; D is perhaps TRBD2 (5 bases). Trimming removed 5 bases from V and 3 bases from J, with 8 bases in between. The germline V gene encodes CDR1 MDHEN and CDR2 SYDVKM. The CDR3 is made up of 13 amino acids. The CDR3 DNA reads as TGTGCCAGCAGTCCCCGGGACTACAATGAGCAGTTCTTC. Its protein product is CASSPRDYNEQFF. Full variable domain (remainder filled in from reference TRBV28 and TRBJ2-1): DVKVTQSSRYLVKRTGEKVFLECVQDMDHENMFWYRQDPGLGLRLIYFSYDVKMKEKGDIPEGYSVSREKKERFSLILESASTNQTSMYLCASSPRDYNEQFFGPGTRLTVL.